This T cell receptor (beta chain) was sequenced in a study of identical twins. TCRdb passed the 5' RACE reads through MiXCR, listing each CDR3 protein once. The sample lists 1.5 million to 2 million distinct CDR3 sequences, about 32% seen once, with about 0.27% in the top ten. Trimming removed 1 base at V and 1 base at J, with 13 bases between. The CDR3 length is 16 residues. Germline CDR1 LGHNA, CDR2 YNFKEQ. This clonotype has just a few counts. The TCR originated in a newborn girl in good health. Sample: cord blood. The chain is built from TRBV4-2 and TRBJ1-1; D possibly corresponds to TRBD1 (5 bases). In nucleotides, the CDR3 is TGTGCCAGCAGCCAAGGATGGGGGAGTGGGAACACTGAAGCTTTCTTT. This translates into CASSQGWGSGNTEAFF.